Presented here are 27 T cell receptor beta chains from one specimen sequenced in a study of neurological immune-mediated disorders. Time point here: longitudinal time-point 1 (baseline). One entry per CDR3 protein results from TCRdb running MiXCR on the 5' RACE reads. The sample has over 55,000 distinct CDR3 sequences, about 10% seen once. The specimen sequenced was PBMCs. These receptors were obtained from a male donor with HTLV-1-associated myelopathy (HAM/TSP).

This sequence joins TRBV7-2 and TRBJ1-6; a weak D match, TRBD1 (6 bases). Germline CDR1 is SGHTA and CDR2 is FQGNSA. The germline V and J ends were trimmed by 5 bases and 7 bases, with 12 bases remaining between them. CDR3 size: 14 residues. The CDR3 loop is CASSPGHPNSPLHF. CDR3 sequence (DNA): TGTGCCAGCAGCCCGGGACACCCGAATTCACCCCTCCACTTT.

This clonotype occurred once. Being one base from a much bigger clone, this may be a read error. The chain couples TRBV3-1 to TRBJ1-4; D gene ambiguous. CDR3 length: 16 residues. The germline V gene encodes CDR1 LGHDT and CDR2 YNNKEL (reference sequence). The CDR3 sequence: CASSQDPGATNEKPFF. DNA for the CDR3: TGTGCCAGCAGCCAAGACCCTGGTGCAACTAATGAAAAACCGTTTTTT.

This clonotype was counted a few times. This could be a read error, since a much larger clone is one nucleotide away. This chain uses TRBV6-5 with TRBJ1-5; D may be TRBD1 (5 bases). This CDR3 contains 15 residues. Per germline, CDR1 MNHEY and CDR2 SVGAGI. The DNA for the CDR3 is TGTGCCAGCAGTTCCGTCTGGGGGAGCAATCAGACCCAGCATTTT. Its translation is CASSSVWGSNQTQHF.

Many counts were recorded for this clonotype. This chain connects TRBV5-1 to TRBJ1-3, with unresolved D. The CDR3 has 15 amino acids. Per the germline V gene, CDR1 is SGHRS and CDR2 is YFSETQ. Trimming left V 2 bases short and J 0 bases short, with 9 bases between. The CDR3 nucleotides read TGCGCCAGCAGCTTATTACAGAACTCTGGAAACACCATATATTTT. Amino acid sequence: CASSLLQNSGNTIYF.

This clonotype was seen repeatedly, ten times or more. CDR3 nucleotide sequence: TGTGCCAGCAGCTTAGACGACGGAACGATCTACGAGCAGTACTTC. Encoded protein: CASSLDDGTIYEQYF. The rearrangement uses TRBV11-2 and TRBJ2-7; D ambiguous. CDR3 size: 15 residues. Germline assignment: CDR1 SGHAT and CDR2 FQNNGV. The V and J ends lost 0 bases and 3 bases respectively, with 12 bases between them. The full variable domain, rest sourced from reference TRBV11-2 and TRBJ2-7, is EAGVAQSPRYKIIEKRQSVAFWCNPISGHATLYWYQQILGQGPKLLIQFQNNGVVDDSQLPKDRFSAERLKGVDSTLKIQPAKLEDSAVYLCASSLDDGTIYEQYFGPGTRLTVT.

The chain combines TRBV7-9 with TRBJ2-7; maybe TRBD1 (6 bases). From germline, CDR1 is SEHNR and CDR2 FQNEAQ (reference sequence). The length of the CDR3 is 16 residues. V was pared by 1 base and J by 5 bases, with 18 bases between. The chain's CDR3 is CASSLGKGGRDHEQYF. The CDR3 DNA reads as TGTGCCAGCAGCTTAGGGAAAGGGGGACGAGACCACGAGCAGTACTTC.

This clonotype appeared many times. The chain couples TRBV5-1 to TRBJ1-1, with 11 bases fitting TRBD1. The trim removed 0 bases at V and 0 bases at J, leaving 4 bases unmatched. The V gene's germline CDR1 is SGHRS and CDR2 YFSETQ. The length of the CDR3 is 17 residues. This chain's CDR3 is CASSLEGQGGVNTEAFF. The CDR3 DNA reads TGCGCCAGCAGCTTGGAGGGACAGGGGGGCGTGAACACTGAAGCTTTCTTT.

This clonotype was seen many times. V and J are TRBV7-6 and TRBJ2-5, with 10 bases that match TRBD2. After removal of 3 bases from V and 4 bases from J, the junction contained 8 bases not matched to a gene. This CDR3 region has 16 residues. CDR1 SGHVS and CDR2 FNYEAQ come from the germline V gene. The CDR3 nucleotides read TGTGCCAGCAGCTTTTATCCTAGCGGGGGAACAGAGACCCAGTACTTC. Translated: CASSFYPSGGTETQYF.

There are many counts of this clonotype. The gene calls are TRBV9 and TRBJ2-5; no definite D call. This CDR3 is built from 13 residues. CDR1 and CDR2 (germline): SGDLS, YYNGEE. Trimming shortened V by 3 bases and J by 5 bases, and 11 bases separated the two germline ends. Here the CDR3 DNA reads TGTGCCAGCAGCGCAGTTTTCGGGGAGACCCAGTACTTC. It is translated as CASSAVFGETQYF.

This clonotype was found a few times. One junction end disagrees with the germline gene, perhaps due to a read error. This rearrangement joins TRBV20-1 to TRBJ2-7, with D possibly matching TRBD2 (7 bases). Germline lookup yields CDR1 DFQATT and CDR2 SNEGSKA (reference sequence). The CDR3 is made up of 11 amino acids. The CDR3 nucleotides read TGCAGTGCTTTAGGGGGGGGCGAGCAATACTTC. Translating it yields CSALGGGEQYF.

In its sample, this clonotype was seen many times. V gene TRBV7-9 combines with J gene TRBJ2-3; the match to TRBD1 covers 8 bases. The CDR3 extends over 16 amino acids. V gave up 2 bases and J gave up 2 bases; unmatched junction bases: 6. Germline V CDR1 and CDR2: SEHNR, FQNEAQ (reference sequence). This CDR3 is CASSLSRTGPTDTQYF. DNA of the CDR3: TGTGCCAGCAGCTTATCCAGGACAGGGCCCACAGATACGCAGTATTTT.

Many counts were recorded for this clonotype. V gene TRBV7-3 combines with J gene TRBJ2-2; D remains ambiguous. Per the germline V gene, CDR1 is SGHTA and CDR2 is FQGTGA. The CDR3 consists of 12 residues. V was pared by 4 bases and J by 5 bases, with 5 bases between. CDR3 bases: TGTGCCAGCAGCTATCGGACCGGGGAGCTGTTTTTT. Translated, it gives CASSYRTGELFF.

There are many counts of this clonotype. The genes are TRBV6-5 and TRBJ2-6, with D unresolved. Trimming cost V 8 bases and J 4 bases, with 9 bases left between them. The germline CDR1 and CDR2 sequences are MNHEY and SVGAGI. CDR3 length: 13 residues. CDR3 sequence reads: CASGQAGANVLTF. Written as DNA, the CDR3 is TGTGCCAGCGGCCAGGCCGGGGCCAACGTCCTGACTTTC.

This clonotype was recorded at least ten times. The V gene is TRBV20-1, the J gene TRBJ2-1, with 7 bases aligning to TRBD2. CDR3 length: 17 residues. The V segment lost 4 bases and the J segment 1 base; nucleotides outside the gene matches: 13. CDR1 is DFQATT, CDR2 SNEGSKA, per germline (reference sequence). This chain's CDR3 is CSANRLGAGPSYNEQFF. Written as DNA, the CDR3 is TGCAGTGCTAACCGCCTAGGAGCGGGGCCTTCCTACAATGAGCAGTTCTTC.

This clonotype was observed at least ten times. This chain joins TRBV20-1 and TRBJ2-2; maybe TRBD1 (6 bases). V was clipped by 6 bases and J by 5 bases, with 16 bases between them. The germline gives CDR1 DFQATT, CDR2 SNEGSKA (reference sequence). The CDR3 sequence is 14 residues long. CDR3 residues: CSARPGTSTGELFF. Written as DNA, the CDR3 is TGCAGTGCCCGTCCCGGGACAAGTACCGGGGAGCTGTTTTTT.

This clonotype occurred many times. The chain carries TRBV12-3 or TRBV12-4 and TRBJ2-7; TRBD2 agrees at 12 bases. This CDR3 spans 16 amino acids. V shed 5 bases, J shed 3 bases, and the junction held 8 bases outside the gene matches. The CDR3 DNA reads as TGTGCCAGCAGTCTAAAGACTAGCGGGGGATTCTACGAGCAGTACTTC. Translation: CASSLKTSGGFYEQYF.

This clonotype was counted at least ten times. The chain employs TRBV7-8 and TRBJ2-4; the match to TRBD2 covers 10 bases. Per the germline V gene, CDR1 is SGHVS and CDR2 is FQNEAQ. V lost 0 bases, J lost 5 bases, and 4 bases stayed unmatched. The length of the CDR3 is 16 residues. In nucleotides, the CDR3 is TGTGCCAGCAGCTTAGCTCTAGCGGGGGTAGAAAACATTCAGTACTTC. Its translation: CASSLALAGVENIQYF.

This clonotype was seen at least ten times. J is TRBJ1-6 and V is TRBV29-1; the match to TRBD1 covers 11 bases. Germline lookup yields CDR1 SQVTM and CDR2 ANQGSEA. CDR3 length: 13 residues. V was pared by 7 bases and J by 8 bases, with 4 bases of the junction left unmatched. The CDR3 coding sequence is TGCAGCGCCAGGACAGGGGGCGATTCACCCCTCCACTTT. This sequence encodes CSARTGGDSPLHF. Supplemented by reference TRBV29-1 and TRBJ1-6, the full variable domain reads SAVISQKPSRDICQRGTSLTIQCQVDSQVTMMFWYRQQPGQSLTLIATANQGSEATYESGFVIDKFPISRPNLTFSTLTVSNMSPEDSSIYLCSARTGGDSPLHFGNGTRLTVT.

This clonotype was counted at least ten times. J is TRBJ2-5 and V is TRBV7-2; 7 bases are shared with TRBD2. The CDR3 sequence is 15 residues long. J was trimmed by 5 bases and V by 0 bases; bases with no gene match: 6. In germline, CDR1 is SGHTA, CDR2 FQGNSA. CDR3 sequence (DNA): TGTGCCAGCAGCTTAGCGGGGGGGTTTTGGGAGACCCAGTACTTC. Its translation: CASSLAGGFWETQYF.

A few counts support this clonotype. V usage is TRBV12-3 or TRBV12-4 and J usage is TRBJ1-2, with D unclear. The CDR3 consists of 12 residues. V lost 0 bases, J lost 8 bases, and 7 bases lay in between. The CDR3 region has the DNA TGTGCCAGCAGTTTAGCAAGGAGGGGCTACACCTTC. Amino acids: CASSLARRGYTF.

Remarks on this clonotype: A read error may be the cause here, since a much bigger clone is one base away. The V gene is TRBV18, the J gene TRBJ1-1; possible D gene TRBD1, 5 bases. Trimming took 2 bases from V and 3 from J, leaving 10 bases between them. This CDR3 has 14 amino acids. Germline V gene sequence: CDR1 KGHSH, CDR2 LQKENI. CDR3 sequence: CASSPVGRDTEAFF. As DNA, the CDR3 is TGTGCCAGCTCACCAGTGGGCAGGGACACTGAAGCTTTCTTT.

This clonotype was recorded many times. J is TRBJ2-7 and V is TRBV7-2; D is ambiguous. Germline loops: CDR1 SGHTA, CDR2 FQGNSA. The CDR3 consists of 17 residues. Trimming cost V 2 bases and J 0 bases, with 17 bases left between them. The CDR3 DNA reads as TGTGCCAGCAGCTTACACCCCGCCGGCATTAGCTCCTACGAGCAGTACTTC. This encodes CASSLHPAGISSYEQYF.

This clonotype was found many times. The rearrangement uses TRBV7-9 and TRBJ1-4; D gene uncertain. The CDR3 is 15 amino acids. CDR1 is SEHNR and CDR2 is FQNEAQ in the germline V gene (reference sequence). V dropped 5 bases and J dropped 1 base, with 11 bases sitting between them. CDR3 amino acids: CASSPRGGTNEKLFF. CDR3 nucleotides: TGTGCCAGCAGCCCCCGAGGCGGAACTAATGAAAAACTGTTTTTT.

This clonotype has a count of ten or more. In DNA form, the CDR3 reads TGTGCCATCAGTGGTGGCGGGGGCACGGGGGACTACGAGCAGTACTTC. It is translated as CAISGGGGTGDYEQYF. The chain combines TRBV10-3 with TRBJ2-7; possibly TRBD2 for D (7 bases). Germline assignment: CDR1 ENHRY and CDR2 SYGVKD. CDR3 length equals 16 residues. V was trimmed by 4 bases and J by 3 bases, leaving 19 bases between them.

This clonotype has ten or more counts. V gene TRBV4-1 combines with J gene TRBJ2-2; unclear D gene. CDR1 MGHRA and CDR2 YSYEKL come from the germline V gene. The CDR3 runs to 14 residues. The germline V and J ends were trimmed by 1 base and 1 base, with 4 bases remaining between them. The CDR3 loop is CASSQAENTGELFF. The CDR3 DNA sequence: TGCGCCAGCAGCCAAGCAGAGAACACCGGGGAGCTGTTTTTT.

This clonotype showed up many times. The CDR3 region is CASSLGRGEQYF. The CDR3 bases are TGTGCCAGCAGCTTAGGGAGGGGCGAGCAGTACTTC. This chain links TRBV7-2 with TRBJ2-7, with a tentative D call TRBD2 (6 bases). The CDR3 consists of 12 residues. Germline V gives CDR1 SGHTA, CDR2 FQGNSA. V dropped 1 base and J dropped 6 bases, with 7 bases sitting between them.

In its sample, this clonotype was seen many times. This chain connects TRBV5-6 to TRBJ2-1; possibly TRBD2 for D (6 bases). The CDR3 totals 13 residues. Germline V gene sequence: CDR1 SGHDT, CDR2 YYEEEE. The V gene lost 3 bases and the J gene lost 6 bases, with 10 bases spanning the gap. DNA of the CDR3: TGTGCCAGCAGCTATACTAGCCCCAATGAGCAGTTCTTC. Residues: CASSYTSPNEQFF.